What follows is one TCR beta chain and its context. The antigen it binds to is not known. One base away there is no much larger clone; base qualities are not given. This specimen belongs to a study of shared clonotypes between healthy human individuals (dated by TCRdb to the early 2020s). Describing the broader study: The cohort included three men and two women between 18 and 49 years of age. Different laboratories and diverse techniques were used to prepare libraries and sequence TCR repertoires, to increase sequencing depth and limit assay-specific biases. Leukapheresis yielded between about 0.8 and 8.9 billion PBMCs per donor. For each donor, three plates each were used for CD4 naive and CD4 memory, two plates were used for CD8 naive, and one plate was used for CD8 memory. To estimate repertoire size and how much clonotypes are shared between individuals, the study performed deep sequencing of blood TCR repertoires from about five healthy adults. Here is what the overall study found, with its caveats: Based on pairwise subsampling, the degree of clonotype sharing among donors was expected to be affected by sequencing depth. Rarefaction of sorted-subset datasets indicated incomplete sequencing despite the large sequencing depth. Naive subsets generally had larger estimated clonotype richness than memory subsets did. Compared with non-shared clonotypes, clonotypes shared by all four sorted-subset donors had higher generation probabilities. Sampling was restricted to blood, and TCR repertoires in tissue are likely to differ from TCR repertoires in blood. When a handful of donors were compared, the shared fraction of clonotypes was roughly 4.8% for naive CD4, about 4% for naive CD8, 2.3% for memory CD4, and roughly 0.4% for memory CD8. Because the study included only a small number of donors, the genetic and exposure-history diversity represented was limited.

The donors were healthy, HIV-negative adults who had no recently reported acute infections or vaccinations. Every donor was a Caucasian adult living in Nashville, Tennessee, USA. Magnetic negative selection was used to enrich CD4+ T cells, after which naive cells were positively selected on CD45RA and the negative fraction became the memory subset. After blood collection by leukapheresis, PBMCs were isolated using Ficoll-Histopaque density gradient centrifugation and then cryopreserved in the vapor phase of liquid nitrogen. Analytical flow cytometry was used to check the purity and quantity of every magnetically sorted T cell population. Genomic DNA was isolated from every sorted fraction and measured by UV absorbance on a Nanodrop 2000c. Using the deep immunoSEQ assay, multiplex PCR amplified TCR CDR3 regions from genomic DNA. Genomic DNA extracted from each cell subset was distributed evenly over all wells of several immunoSEQ 96-well plates, and each plate served as one replicate. For sorted subsets, each replicate PCR was loaded with 200 ng genomic DNA, equivalent to 30,000 to 35,000 T cell genomes. Purified libraries were quantified with a Qubit 3.0 fluorometer, sized on a Bioanalyzer 2100, and re-quantified with the KAPA Library Quantification kit. A separate single-read 150-cycle Illumina NextSeq 550 flow cell was used to sequence each immunoSEQ 96-well plate. Concerning the study's data processing: Because the immunoSEQ output included only junctional sequences and no quality scores, the filtering could not be the same as the filtering used for full-length reads. To assign V/J genes and CDR3, sequences were annotated using PyIR, a Python wrapper for IgBLAST v1.9, with IMGT germline references. Reads were removed for weak V/J assignments (E-value above 1e-6), missing CDR3, stop codons, out-of-frame junctions, or ambiguous translated residues. V3J clonotypes were defined by identical inferred V gene, J gene, and CDR3 amino acid sequence. Percentage overlap between repertoires was computed as shared unique clonotypes divided by the size of the smaller repertoire. Richness of each repertoire was evaluated using RTK rarefaction, the Chao1 estimator, and Recon v2.1 estimates of unobserved clonotypes. Generation probabilities were computed with OLGA for all TCRbeta clonotypes obtained by the gDNA method from several donors. As stored in TCRdb, this immuneACCESS dataset retains in-frame rearrangements with V and J assigned. A fraction of the clones does not appear; measured against another copy, unresolved V genes explain less than half of the discrepancy, and the remainder lacks a known reason. The V and J calls and clone size are taken from that table; D and trimming were inferred from the DNA. This sample holds 780,000 or so clones; 55% to 75% were observed only once. The top ten clonotypes cover about 1.8% of the sample.

The specimen was memory CD4+ T cells sorted from blood. The cell subset or site label here, explained by the study, means: CD45RA-negative fraction. This receptor was taken from a woman younger than 45 in good health.

The DNA sequence follows: TGTGCCAGCTCCCCGGGTGGTGTCGCAAATGAAAAACTGTTTTTT. This gives the protein CASSPGGVANEKLFF. This receptor chain uses TRBV2 and TRBJ1-4, with the D gene too uncertain to name. From its cysteine to its phenylalanine, the CDR3 spans 15 amino acids. The read is trimmed to its CDR3 DNA, 45 bases read in frame from base 1. The junction shows trimming of 8 bases on V and 5 bases on J, plus 18 bases between the germline ends. CDR1 and CDR2 are read off the germline V gene as SNHLY and FYNNEI.